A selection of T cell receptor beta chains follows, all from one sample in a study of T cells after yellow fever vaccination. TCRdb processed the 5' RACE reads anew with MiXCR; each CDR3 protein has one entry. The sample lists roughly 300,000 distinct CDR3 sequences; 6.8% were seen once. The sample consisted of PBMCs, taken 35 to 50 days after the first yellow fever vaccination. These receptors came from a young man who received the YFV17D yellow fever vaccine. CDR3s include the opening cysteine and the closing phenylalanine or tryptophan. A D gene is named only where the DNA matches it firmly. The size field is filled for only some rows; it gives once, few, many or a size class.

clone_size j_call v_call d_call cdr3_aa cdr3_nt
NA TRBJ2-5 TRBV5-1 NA CASSLKGYLETQYF TGCGCCAGCAGCTTGAAAGGGTACCTTGAGACCCAGTACTTC
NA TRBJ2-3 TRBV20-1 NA CSARDVPRGVSQYF TGCAGTGCTAGAGATGTTCCTCGGGGTGTAAGCCAGTATTTT
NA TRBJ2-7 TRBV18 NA CASSPRGTPSYEQYF TGTGCCAGCTCACCACGAGGGACGCCTTCCTACGAGCAGTACTTC
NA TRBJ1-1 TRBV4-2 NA CASSQDRSGLSEAFF TGTGCCAGCAGCCAAGATCGGTCGGGTTTGTCTGAAGCTTTCTTT
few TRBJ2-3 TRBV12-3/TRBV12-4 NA CASSLYPGDGTDTQYF TGTGCCAGCAGTTTATATCCGGGGGATGGAACAGATACGCAGTATTTT
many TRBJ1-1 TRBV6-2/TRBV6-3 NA CASINNEVNTEAFF TGTGCCAGCATAAATAATGAGGTCAACACTGAAGCTTTCTTT
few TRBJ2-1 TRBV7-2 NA CASSLDGVGYNEQFF TGTGCCAGCAGCTTAGATGGGGTAGGCTACAATGAGCAGTTCTTC
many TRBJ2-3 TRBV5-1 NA CASKGSTDTQYF TGCGCCAGCAAGGGGAGCACAGATACGCAGTATTTT
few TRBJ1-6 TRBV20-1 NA CSARRDGGAYNSPLHF TGCAGTGCTAGGAGAGATGGGGGAGCCTATAATTCACCCCTCCACTTT
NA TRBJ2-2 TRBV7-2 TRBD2 CASSFRGGVGELFF TGTGCCAGCAGCTTTCGCGGGGGAGTCGGGGAGCTGTTTTTT
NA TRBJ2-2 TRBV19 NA CASVDSLLTGELFF TGTGCCAGTGTAGACAGTTTACTCACCGGGGAGCTGTTTTTT
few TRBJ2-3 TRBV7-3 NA CASSFGASADTQYF TGTGCCAGCAGCTTCGGGGCAAGCGCAGATACGCAGTATTTT
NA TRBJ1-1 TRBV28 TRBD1 CASRQGNSDWTEAFF TGTGCCAGCAGACAGGGGAATTCGGATTGGACTGAAGCTTTCTTT
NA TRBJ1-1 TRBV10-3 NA CAIRPSGGDTEAFF TGTGCCATCAGACCTTCAGGAGGCGACACTGAAGCTTTCTTT
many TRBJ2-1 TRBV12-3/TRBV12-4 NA CASSLRGGAGPDGGFRDNEQFF TGTGCCAGCAGTTTAAGGGGCGGGGCAGGCCCGGACGGGGGCTTTAGGGACAATGAGCAGTTCTTC
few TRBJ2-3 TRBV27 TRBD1 CASHLTGGRDTQYF TGTGCCAGCCATCTGACAGGGGGGAGAGATACGCAGTATTTT
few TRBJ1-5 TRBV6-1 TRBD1 CASPRDRQAADAQPQHF TGTGCCAGTCCCCGGGACAGGCAAGCGGCCGACGCTCAGCCCCAGCATTTT
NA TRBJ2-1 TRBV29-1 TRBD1 CSVASGTGYDNEQFF TGCAGCGTTGCCTCCGGGACAGGGTACGACAATGAGCAGTTCTTC
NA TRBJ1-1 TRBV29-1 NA CSVNVSGLNTEAFF TGCAGCGTCAACGTCAGCGGACTGAACACTGAAGCTTTCTTT
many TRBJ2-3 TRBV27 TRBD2 CASPGGGVGTDTQYF TGTGCCAGCCCTGGGGGAGGGGTAGGCACAGATACGCAGTATTTT
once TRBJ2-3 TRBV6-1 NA CASRGDSTDTQYF TGTGCCAGCAGGGGGGATAGCACAGATACGCAGTATTTT
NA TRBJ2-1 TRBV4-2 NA CASSRAGSYNEQFF TGTGCCAGCAGCCGAGCGGGTTCCTACAATGAGCAGTTCTTC
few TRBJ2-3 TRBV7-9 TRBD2 CASSRLGLASTDTQYF TGTGCCAGCAGCCGGCTCGGACTAGCGAGCACAGATACGCAGTATTTT
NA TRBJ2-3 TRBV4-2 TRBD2 CASSLASGGAFGADTQYF TGTGCCAGCAGCCTAGCTAGCGGGGGGGCGTTCGGGGCAGATACGCAGTATTTT
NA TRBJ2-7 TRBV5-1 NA CASSLRQVKYEQYF TGCGCCAGCAGCTTGAGGCAGGTCAAGTACGAGCAGTACTTC
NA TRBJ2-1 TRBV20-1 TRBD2 CSARGGGGDEQFF TGCAGTGCTAGGGGCGGGGGGGGCGATGAGCAGTTCTTC
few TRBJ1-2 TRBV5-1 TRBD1 CASSAEGDRGWVYGYTF TGCGCCAGCAGCGCTGAAGGGGACAGGGGCTGGGTCTATGGCTACACCTTC
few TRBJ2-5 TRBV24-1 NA CATSAMGETQYF TGTGCCACCAGTGCCATGGGTGAGACCCAGTACTTC
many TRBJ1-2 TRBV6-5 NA CASSYLIETATTNYGYTF TGTGCCAGCAGTTACCTCATCGAGACAGCTACAACTAACTATGGCTACACCTTC
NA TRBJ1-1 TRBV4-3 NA CASSQDWVENTEAFF TGCGCCAGCAGCCAAGATTGGGTTGAGAACACTGAAGCTTTCTTT
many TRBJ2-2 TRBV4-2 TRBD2 CASSQDPGGATGELFF TGTGCCAGCAGCCAAGATCCGGGGGGGGCCACCGGGGAGCTGTTTTTT
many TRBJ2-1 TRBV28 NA CASSESSYNEQFF TGTGCCAGCAGTGAAAGCTCCTACAATGAGCAGTTCTTC
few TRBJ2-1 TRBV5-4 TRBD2 CASSPPRAGEQFF TGTGCCAGCAGCCCCCCCAGAGCGGGGGAGCAGTTCTTC
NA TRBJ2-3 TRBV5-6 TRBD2 CASTPWERGGTDTQYF TGTGCCAGCACCCCCTGGGAGCGGGGGGGCACAGATACGCAGTATTTT
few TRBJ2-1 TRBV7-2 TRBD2 CASSSTSGFYNEQFF TGTGCCAGCAGCTCGACTAGCGGTTTCTACAATGAGCAGTTCTTC
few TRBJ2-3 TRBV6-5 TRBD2 CASSYSGGGTDTQYF TGTGCCAGCAGTTACTCGGGGGGGGGCACAGATACGCAGTATTTT
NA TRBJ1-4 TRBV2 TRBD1 CASSESGQENEKLFF TGTGCCAGCAGTGAATCGGGACAGGAAAATGAAAAACTGTTTTTT
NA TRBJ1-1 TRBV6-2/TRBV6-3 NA CASSFLRDTEAFF TGTGCCAGCAGTTTTCTGAGGGACACTGAAGCTTTCTTT
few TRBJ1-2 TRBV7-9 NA CASSPPHLYGYTF TGTGCCAGCAGCCCCCCCCACCTCTATGGCTACACCTTC
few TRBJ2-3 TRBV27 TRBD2 CASSQGPGGGTDTQYF TGTGCCAGCAGTCAGGGGCCGGGGGGGGGCACAGATACGCAGTATTTT